This passage covers 15 T cell receptor beta chains from one sample sequenced in a study of cytomegalovirus exposure and HLA in healthy donors. Profiled with immunoSEQ multiplex PCR; TCRdb holds only in-frame clones, not every one. The profile shows under 150,000 clones, 70% to 90% of them singletons. Specimen: PBMCs. The source is a woman between 18 and 29 years old in good health and CMV-seronegative.

Comments on this clone: Distinct nucleotide sequences in the sample also encode this CDR3. The V gene is TRBV9, the J gene TRBJ2-4, with a weak D call TRBD1 (7 bases). This CDR3 has 13 residues. V lost 2 bases and J lost 7, with 10 bases in between. Germline CDR1 is SGDLS and CDR2 is YYNGEE. The CDR3 reads CASSVEGANIQYF. CDR3 bases: TGTGCCAGCAGCGTGGAGGGGGCGAACATTCAGTACTTC.

The chain carries TRBV2 and TRBJ2-7, with TRBD1 as a possible D gene (5 bases). V lost 10 bases and J 3 bases, leaving 7 bases between the germline ends. This CDR3 contains 10 residues. CDR1 SNHLY and CDR2 FYNNEI come from the germline V gene. CDR3 sequence reads: CATRGYEQYF. The CDR3 region has the DNA TGTGCCACTAGGGGCTACGAGCAGTACTTC.

The V and J genes are TRBV30 and TRBJ1-2, with a weak D call TRBD1 (5 bases). The germline gives CDR1 GTSNPN, CDR2 SVGIG (reference sequence). The CDR3 contains 13 residues. V was shortened by 8 bases and J by 4 bases, with 17 bases between the two germline ends. The CDR3 bases are TGTGCCCGAGTTGGGGAGGGGACCTATGGCTACACCTTC. Protein sequence: CARVGEGTYGYTF.

The chain couples TRBV28 to TRBJ1-5; TRBD1 matches 9 bases. With 7 bases clipped from V and 9 bases from J, the junction kept 10 bases outside the gene matches. The CDR3 consists of 14 residues. In germline, CDR1 is MDHEN, CDR2 SYDVKM. The DNA for the CDR3 is TGTGCCAGCACCTGGGGACAGGGACTTGTGCCCCAGCATTTT. Translated: CASTWGQGLVPQHF.

The chain couples TRBV5-1 to TRBJ2-7; D might be TRBD2 (7 bases). V was pared by 0 bases and J by 3 bases, with 13 bases between. The CDR3 has 15 residues. In germline, CDR1 is SGHRS, CDR2 YFSETQ. The DNA for the CDR3 is TGCGCCAGCAGCTTGGCCTGGGGGGGCGGCTACGAGCAGTACTTC. It specifies CASSLAWGGGYEQYF.

The V call is TRBV30, the J call TRBJ1-5; 7 bases match TRBD1. The ends lost 4 bases at V and 4 bases at J; junction bases unmatched: 4. This CDR3 comprises 13 residues. Germline CDR1 reads GTSNPN; CDR2 reads SVGIG (reference sequence). The CDR3 DNA is TGTGCCTGGACCTCAGGGGGAAATCAGCCCCAGCATTTT. Encoded protein: CAWTSGGNQPQHF.

The rearrangement joins TRBV6-5 to TRBJ1-5; tentative D call: TRBD1 (5 bases). The CDR3 length is 13 residues. Trimming left V 10 bases short and J 3 bases short, with 13 bases between. The germline V gene has CDR1 MNHEY and CDR2 SVGAGI. The CDR3 DNA reads TGTGCCACTCGGGAGGGGTTCAATCAGCCCCAGCATTTT. Its protein is CATREGFNQPQHF.

The chain has TRBV2 and TRBJ2-7, with 7 bases that match TRBD1. CDR1 is SNHLY and CDR2 is FYNNEI in the germline V gene. This CDR3 is 15 amino acids long. J lost 1 base, V lost 3 bases, and 6 bases had no gene match. The CDR3 sequence is CASSEKGALSYEQYF. Here the CDR3 DNA reads TGTGCCAGCAGTGAGAAGGGGGCCCTTTCCTACGAGCAGTACTTC.

This clone was counted once. This chain links TRBV30 with TRBJ1-5; D unresolved. V lost 0 bases to trimming and J lost 5 bases, with 11 bases between them. This CDR3 has 14 residues. Germline CDR1 reads GTSNPN; CDR2 reads SVGIG (reference sequence). This CDR3 is CAWSVGGKDQPQHF. Written as DNA, the CDR3 is TGTGCCTGGAGTGTGGGAGGGAAAGATCAGCCCCAGCATTTT. The complete variable domain, with remaining parts taken from reference TRBV30 and TRBJ1-5, reads SQTIHQWPATLVQPVGSPLSLECTVEGTSNPNLYWYRQAAGRGLQLLFYSVGIGQISSEVPQNLSASRPQDRQFILSSKKLLLSDSGFYLCAWSVGGKDQPQHFGDGTRLSIL.

The chain uses TRBV7-3 and TRBJ2-5; 7 nucleotides agree with TRBD2. Trimming took 5 bases from V and 7 from J; bases not matched to a gene: 7. The CDR3 sequence is 13 residues long. Germline V gives CDR1 SGHTA, CDR2 FQGTGA. Here the CDR3 reads CASSPTSLGTQYF. CDR3 DNA: TGTGCCAGCAGCCCGACTAGCTTAGGGACCCAGTACTTC.

The genes are TRBV15 and TRBJ2-7, with D maybe TRBD2 (5 bases). The CDR3 length is 15 residues. Trimming took 0 bases from V and 2 from J, leaving 11 bases between them. Per the germline V gene, CDR1 is LNHNV and CDR2 is YYDKDF (reference sequence). The CDR3 sequence is CATSRDGGGPYEQYF. As DNA, the CDR3 is TGTGCCACCAGCAGAGATGGAGGCGGGCCCTACGAGCAGTACTTC.

J is TRBJ2-5 and V is TRBV19, with TRBD2 as a possible D gene (5 bases). V was trimmed by 4 bases and J by 2 bases, leaving 14 bases between them. Germline CDR1 and CDR2: LNHDA and SQIVND (reference sequence). The CDR3 is made up of 15 amino acids. CDR3 DNA: TGTGCCAGTAGTACCCTGGGGAGCGGTCAAGAGACCCAGTACTTC. As protein: CASSTLGSGQETQYF.

CDR3 loop: CASSPYRQGTNQPQHF. CDR3 DNA: TGTGCCAGCAGCCCGTATCGACAGGGAACCAATCAGCCCCAGCATTTT. This chain links TRBV28 with TRBJ1-5; 7 bases are shared with TRBD1. The CDR3 extends over 16 amino acids. The V segment lost 6 bases and the J segment 3 bases; nucleotides outside the gene matches: 11. Germline V gives CDR1 MDHEN, CDR2 SYDVKM.

The rearrangement uses TRBV19 and TRBJ2-2, with D tentatively TRBD2 (7 bases). V was pared by 5 bases and J by 6 bases, with 16 bases between. The germline V gene has CDR1 LNHDA and CDR2 SQIVND (reference sequence). The CDR3 is 15 amino acids. CDR3 sequence: CASSPGGRWPGELFF. The CDR3 DNA reads TGTGCCAGTAGTCCGGGGGGCCGGTGGCCCGGGGAGCTGTTTTTT. Together with reference TRBV19 and TRBJ2-2, the CDR3 gives the full variable domain: DGGITQSPKYLFRKEGQNVTLSCEQNLNHDAMYWYRQDPGQGLRLIYYSQIVNDFQKGDIAEGYSVSREKKESFPLTVTSAQKNPTAFYLCASSPGGRWPGELFFGEGSRLTVL.

The chain is built from TRBV6-5 and TRBJ2-3, with D maybe TRBD2 (5 bases). The ends were cut back, 2 bases at V and 7 bases at J, with 10 bases in the middle. This CDR3 contains 13 residues. Germline assignment: CDR1 MNHEY and CDR2 SVGAGI. The CDR3 DNA follows: TGTGCCAGCAGTTACAGAGAGGGAAATACGCAGTATTTT. Residues: CASSYREGNTQYF.